The 4 T cell receptor beta chains presented below share a single source sample, sequenced in a study of T cell responses to AZD1222 COVID-19 vaccine (TCRdb year 2021). Libraries came from the immunoSEQ multiplex PCR assay. TCRdb took this table from immuneACCESS and kept in-frame rearrangements with V and J called. Such tables lack part of the clones; where checked against another copy, unresolved V genes explain under half of the gap, and the rest is unexplained. The sample contains tens of thousands of clones, 83% of them found a single time. About 1.3% of the sample is held by the ten biggest clonotypes. The meaning of the sample's time point label: about 28 days (+/-7) after the second vaccine dose. This specimen was peripheral blood, taken 28 days after the second AZD1222 dose. The source of these receptors is an adult who received the AZD1222 COVID-19 vaccine.

The chain employs TRBV10-3 and TRBJ2-2; D is unclear. Germline CDR1 reads ENHRY; CDR2 reads SYGVKD. V was shortened by 8 bases and J by 7 bases, with 17 bases between the two germline ends. CDR3 length: 14 amino acids. The CDR3 region has the DNA TGTGCCATCGCCGAGACGGAGAACGGCGGGGAGCTGTTTTTT. It is translated as CAIAETENGGELFF.

This rearrangement joins TRBV20-1 to TRBJ2-7, with no clear D. Trimming pared 3 bases from V and 0 bases from J, leaving 3 bases between. The germline V gene has CDR1 DFQATT and CDR2 SNEGSKA (reference sequence). The length of the CDR3 is 11 residues. CDR3 sequence reads: CSASPSYEQYF. The CDR3 nucleotides read TGCAGTGCTAGCCCCTCCTACGAGCAGTACTTC.

The chain uses TRBV27 and TRBJ1-1, with 9 bases that match TRBD1. The CDR3 spans 13 residues. The germline gives CDR1 MNHEY, CDR2 SMNVEV (reference sequence). Germline trimming cut 2 bases from V and 7 bases from J; bases unmatched to any gene: 2. CDR3 DNA: TGTGCCAGCAGTTTACGGGGACAGGGTGAAGCTTTCTTT. It encodes CASSLRGQGEAFF.

The chain couples TRBV27 to TRBJ2-7; no clear D. V lost 5 bases and J 2 bases, leaving 22 bases between the germline ends. Germline loops: CDR1 MNHEY, CDR2 SMNVEV (reference sequence). The CDR3 has 17 residues. The DNA of the CDR3 is TGTGCCAGCAGTCCGCTGTTTGAGATACTAAAACCCTACGAGCAGTACTTC. Its protein product is CASSPLFEILKPYEQYF.